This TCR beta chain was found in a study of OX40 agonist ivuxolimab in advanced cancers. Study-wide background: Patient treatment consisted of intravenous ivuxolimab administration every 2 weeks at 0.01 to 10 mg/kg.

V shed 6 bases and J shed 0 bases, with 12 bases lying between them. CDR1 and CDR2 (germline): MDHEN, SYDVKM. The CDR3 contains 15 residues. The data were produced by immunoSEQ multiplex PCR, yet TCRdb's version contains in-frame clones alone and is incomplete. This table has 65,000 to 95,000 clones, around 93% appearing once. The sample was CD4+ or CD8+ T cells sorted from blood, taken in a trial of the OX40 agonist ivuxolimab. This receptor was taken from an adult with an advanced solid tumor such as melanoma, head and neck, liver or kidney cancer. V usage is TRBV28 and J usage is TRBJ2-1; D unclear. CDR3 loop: CASSQARSSYNEQFF. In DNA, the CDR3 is TGTGCCAGCAGCCAGGCCCGGAGCTCCTACAATGAGCAGTTCTTC.